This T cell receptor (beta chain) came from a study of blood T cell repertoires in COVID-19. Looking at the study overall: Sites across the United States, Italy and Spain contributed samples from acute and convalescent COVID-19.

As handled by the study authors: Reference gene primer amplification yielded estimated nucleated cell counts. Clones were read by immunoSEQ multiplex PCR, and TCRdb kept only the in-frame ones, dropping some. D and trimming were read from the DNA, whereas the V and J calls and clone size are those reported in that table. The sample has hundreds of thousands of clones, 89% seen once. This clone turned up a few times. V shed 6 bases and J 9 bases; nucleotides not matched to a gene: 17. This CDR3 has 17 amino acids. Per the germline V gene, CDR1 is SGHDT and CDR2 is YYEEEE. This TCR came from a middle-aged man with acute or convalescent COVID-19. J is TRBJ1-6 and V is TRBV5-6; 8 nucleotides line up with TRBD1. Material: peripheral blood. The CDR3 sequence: CASTTEITTGASSPLHF. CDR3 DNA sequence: TGTGCCAGCACCACTGAAATAACGACAGGGGCGAGTTCACCCCTCCACTTT. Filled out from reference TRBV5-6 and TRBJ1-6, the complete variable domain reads DAGVTQSPTHLIKTRGQQVTLRCSPKSGHDTVSWYQQALGQGPQFIFQYYEEEERQRGNFPDRFSGHQFPNYSSELNVNALLLGDSALYLCASTTEITTGASSPLHFGNGTRLTVT.